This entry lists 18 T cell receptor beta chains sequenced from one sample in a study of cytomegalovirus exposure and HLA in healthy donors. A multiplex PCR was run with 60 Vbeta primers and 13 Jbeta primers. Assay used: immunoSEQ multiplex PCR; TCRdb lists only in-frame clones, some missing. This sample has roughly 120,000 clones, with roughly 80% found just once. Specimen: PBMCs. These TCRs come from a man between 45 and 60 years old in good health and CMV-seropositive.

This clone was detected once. CDR3 loop: CASSLDSAPSGNTIYF. Written as DNA, the CDR3 is TGTGCCAGCAGTCTGGACAGCGCGCCATCCGGAAACACCATATATTTT. The chain combines TRBV6-6 with TRBJ1-3; a possible D gene is TRBD1 (6 bases). CDR1 MNHNY and CDR2 SVGAGI come from the germline V gene (reference sequence). This CDR3 region has 16 residues. Between the trimmed V and J ends, which lost 5 bases and 4 bases, there was a span of 18 bases.

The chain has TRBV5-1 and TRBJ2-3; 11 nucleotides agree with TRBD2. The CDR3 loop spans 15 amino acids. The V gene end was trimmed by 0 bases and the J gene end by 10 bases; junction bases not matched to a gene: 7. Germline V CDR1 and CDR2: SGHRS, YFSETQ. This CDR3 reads CASSLETSGINPQYF. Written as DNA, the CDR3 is TGCGCCAGCAGCTTGGAGACTAGCGGGATCAATCCGCAGTATTTT.

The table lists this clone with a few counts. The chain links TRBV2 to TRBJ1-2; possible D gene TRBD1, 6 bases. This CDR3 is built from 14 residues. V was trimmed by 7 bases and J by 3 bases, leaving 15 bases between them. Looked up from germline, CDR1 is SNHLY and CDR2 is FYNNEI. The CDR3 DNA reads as TGTGCCAGCACCGACCAGGACAGTCACTATGGCTACACCTTC. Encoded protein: CASTDQDSHYGYTF.

This CDR3 is CASSLAQGPTEAFF. The CDR3 bases are TGTGCCAGCAGCTTAGCACAGGGACCCACTGAAGCTTTCTTT. The chain combines TRBV7-2 with TRBJ1-1; the D gene is possibly TRBD1 (6 bases). This CDR3 spans 14 amino acids. CDR1 SGHTA and CDR2 FQGNSA come from the germline V gene. The V end lost 0 bases, the J end lost 4 bases, and 9 bases lay between the germline ends.

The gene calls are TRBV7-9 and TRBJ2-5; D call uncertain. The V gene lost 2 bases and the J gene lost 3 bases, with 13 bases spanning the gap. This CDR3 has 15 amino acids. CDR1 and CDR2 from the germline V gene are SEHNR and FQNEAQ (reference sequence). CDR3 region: CASSLSLPGKETQYF. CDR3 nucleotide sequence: TGTGCCAGCAGCTTATCCCTCCCAGGAAAAGAGACCCAGTACTTC.

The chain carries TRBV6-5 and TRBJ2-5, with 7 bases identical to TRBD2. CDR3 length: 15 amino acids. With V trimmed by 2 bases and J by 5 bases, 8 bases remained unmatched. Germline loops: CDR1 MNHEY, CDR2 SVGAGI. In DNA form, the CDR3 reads TGTGCCAGCAGTTACGAAGCGGGGTCGAGGGAGACCCAGTACTTC. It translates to CASSYEAGSRETQYF.

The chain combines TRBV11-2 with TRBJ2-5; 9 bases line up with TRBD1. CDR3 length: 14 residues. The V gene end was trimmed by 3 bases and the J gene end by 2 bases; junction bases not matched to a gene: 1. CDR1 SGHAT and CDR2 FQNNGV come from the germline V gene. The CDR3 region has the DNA TGTGCCAGCAGCTTGACAGGGGGACAAGAGACCCAGTACTTC. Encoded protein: CASSLTGGQETQYF. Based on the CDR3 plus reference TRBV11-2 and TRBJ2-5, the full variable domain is EAGVAQSPRYKIIEKRQSVAFWCNPISGHATLYWYQQILGQGPKLLIQFQNNGVVDDSQLPKDRFSAERLKGVDSTLKIQPAKLEDSAVYLCASSLTGGQETQYFGPGTRLLVL.

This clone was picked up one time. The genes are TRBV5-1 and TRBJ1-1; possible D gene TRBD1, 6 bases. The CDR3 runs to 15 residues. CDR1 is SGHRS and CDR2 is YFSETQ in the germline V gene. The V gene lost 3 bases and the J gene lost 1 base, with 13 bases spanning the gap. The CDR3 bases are TGCGCCAGCAGCTGGGGGGGGGCTAGGAACACTGAAGCTTTCTTT. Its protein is CASSWGGARNTEAFF.

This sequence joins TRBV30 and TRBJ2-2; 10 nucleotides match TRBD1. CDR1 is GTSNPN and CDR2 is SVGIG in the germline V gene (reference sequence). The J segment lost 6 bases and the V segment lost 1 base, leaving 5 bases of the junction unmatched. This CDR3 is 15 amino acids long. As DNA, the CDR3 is TGTGCCTGGAGTGGGAGGGACAGGGGCTCCGGGGAGCTGTTTTTT. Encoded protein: CAWSGRDRGSGELFF.

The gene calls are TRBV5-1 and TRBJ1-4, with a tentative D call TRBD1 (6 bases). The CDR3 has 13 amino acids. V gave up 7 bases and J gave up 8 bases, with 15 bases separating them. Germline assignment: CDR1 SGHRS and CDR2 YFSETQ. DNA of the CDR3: TGCGCCAGCCGATACAGGGTGGGGGAAAAACTGTTTTTT. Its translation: CASRYRVGEKLFF.

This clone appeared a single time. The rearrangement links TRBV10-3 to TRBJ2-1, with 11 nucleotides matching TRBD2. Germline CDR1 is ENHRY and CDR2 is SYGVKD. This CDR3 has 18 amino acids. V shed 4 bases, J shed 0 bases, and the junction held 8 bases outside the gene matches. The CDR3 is CAISAGLAGQSSYNEQFF. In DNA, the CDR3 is TGTGCCATCAGTGCTGGACTAGCGGGTCAGAGCTCCTACAATGAGCAGTTCTTC.

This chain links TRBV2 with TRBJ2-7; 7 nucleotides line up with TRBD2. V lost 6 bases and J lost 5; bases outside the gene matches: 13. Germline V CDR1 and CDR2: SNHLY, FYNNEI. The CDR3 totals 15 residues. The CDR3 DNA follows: TGTGCCAGCAGCCCCCGACTAGCTTCAAGACACGAGCAGTACTTC. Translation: CASSPRLASRHEQYF.

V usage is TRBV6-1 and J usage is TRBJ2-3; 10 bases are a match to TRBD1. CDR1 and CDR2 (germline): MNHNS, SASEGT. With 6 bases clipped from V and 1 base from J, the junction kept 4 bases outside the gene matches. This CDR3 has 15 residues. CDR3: CASRAGTGGTDTQYF. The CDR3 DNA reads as TGTGCCAGCAGGGCCGGGACAGGGGGCACAGATACGCAGTATTTT.

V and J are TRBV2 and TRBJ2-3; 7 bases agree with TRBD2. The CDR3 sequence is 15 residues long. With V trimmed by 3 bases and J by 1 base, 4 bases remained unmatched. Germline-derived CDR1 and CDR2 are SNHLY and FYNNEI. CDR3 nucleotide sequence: TGTGCCAGCAGTGAGGCGGGGGTGGGCACAGATACGCAGTATTTT. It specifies CASSEAGVGTDTQYF. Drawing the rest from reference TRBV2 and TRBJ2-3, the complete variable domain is EPEVTQTPSHQVTQMGQEVILRCVPISNHLYFYWYRQILGQKVEFLVSFYNNEISEKSEIFDDQFSVERPDGSNFTLKIRSTKLEDSAMYFCASSEAGVGTDTQYFGPGTRLTVL.

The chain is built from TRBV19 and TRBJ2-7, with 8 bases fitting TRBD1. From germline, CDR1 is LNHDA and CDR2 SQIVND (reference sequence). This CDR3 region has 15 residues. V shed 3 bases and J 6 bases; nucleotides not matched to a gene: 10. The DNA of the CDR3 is TGTGCCAGTAGTATCGGGGTAGGAGACAGGGGCGAGCAGTACTTC. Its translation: CASSIGVGDRGEQYF.

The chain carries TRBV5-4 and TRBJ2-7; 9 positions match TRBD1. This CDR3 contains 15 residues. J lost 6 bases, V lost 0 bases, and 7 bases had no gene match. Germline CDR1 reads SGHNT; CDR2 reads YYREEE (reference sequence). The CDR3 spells CASSLVGTGSVEQYF. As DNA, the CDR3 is TGTGCCAGCAGCTTGGTCGGGACAGGGTCGGTCGAGCAGTACTTC. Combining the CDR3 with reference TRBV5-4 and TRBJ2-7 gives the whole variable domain ETGVTQSPTHLIKTRGQQVTLRCSSQSGHNTVSWYQQALGQGPQFIFQYYREEENGRGNFPPRFSGLQFPNYSSELNVNALELDDSALYLCASSLVGTGSVEQYFGPGTRLTVT.

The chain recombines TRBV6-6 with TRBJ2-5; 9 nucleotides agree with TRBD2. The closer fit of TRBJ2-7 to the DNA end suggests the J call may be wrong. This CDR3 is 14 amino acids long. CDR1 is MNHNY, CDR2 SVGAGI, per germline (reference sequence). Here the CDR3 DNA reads TGTGCCAGCAGTCCCGGGACTAGCAAGGGCGAGCAGTACTTC. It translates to CASSPGTSKGEQYF.

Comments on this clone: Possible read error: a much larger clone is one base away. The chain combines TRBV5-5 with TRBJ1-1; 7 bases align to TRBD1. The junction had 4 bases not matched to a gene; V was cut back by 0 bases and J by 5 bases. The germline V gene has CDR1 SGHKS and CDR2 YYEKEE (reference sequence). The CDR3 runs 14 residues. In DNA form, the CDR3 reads TGTGCCAGCAGCTTGGAGGGGGCGAGGACTGAAGCTTTCTTT. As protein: CASSLEGARTEAFF. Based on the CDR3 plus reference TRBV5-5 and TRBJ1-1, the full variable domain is DAGVTQSPTHLIKTRGQQVTLRCSPISGHKSVSWYQQVLGQGPQFIFQYYEKEERGRGNFPDRFSARQFPNYSSELNVNALLLGDSALYLCASSLEGARTEAFFGQGTRLTVV.